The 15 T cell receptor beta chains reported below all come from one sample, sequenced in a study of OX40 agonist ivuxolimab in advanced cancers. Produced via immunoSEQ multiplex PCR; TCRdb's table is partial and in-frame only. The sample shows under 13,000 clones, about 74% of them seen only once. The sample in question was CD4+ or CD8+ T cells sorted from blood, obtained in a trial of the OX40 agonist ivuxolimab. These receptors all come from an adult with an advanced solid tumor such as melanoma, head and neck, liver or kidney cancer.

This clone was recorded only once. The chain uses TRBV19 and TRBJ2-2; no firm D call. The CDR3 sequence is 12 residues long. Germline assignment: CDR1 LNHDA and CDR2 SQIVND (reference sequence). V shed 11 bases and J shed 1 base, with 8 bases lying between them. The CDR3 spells CAVEWNTGELFF. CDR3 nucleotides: TGTGCCGTAGAATGGAACACCGGGGAGCTGTTTTTT.

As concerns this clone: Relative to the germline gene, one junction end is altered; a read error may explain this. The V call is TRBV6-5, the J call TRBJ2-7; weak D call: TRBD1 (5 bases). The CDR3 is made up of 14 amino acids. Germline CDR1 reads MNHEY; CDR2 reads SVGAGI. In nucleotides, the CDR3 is TGTACCAGCAGCCTAACAGGTATCTCCTACGAGCAGTACTTC. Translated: CTSSLTGISYEQYF.

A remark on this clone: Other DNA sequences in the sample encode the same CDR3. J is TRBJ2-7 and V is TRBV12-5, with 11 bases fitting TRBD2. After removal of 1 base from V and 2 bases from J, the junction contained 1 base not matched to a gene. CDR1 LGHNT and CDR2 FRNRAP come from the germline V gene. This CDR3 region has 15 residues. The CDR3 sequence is CASGLGLAGTYEQYF. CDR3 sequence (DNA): TGTGCTAGTGGTTTGGGACTAGCGGGGACCTACGAGCAGTACTTC.

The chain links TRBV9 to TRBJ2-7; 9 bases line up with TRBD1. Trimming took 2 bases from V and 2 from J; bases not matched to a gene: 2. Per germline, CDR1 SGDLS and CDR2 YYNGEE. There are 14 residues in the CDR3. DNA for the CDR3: TGTGCCAGCAGCGTGGGGACAGGGACCTACGAGCAGTACTTC. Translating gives CASSVGTGTYEQYF.

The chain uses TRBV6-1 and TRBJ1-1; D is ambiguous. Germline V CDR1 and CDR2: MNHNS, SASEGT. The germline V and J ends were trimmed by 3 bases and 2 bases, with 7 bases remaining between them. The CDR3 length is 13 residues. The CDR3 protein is CASSDSENTEAFF. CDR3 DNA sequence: TGTGCCAGCAGTGACAGTGAAAACACTGAAGCTTTCTTT.

This CDR3 reads CASSEWDGASSEQYF. The CDR3 DNA follows: TGTGCCAGCAGTGAATGGGACGGAGCATCTAGCGAGCAGTACTTC. This chain links TRBV2 with TRBJ2-7; D is tentatively TRBD1 or TRBD2 (5 bases each). The ends were cut back, 2 bases at V and 6 bases at J, with 17 bases in the middle. The CDR3 totals 15 residues. Germline lookup yields CDR1 SNHLY and CDR2 FYNNEI.

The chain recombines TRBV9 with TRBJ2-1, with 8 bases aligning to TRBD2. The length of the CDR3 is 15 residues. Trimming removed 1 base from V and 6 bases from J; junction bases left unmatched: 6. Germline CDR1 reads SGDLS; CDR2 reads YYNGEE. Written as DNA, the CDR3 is TGTGCCAGCAGCGTAAGGGTAGCGGGAATCAATGAGCAGTTCTTC. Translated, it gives CASSVRVAGINEQFF. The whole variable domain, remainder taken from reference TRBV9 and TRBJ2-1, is DSGVTQTPKHLITATGQRVTLRCSPRSGDLSVYWYQQSLDQGLQFLIQYYNGEERAKGNILERFSAQQFPDLHSELNLSSLELGDSALYFCASSVRVAGINEQFFGPGTRLTVL.

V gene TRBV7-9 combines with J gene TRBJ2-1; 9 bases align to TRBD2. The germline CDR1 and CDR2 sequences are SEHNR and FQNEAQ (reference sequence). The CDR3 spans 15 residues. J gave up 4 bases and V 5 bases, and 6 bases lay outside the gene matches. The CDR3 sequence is CASSPTSGTYNEQFF. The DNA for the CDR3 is TGTGCCAGCAGCCCGACTAGCGGAACTTACAATGAGCAGTTCTTC.

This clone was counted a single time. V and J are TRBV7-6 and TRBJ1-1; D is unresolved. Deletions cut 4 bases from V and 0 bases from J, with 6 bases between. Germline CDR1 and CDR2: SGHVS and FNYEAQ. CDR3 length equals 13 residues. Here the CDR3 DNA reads TGTGCCAGCAGCTCCAGCATGAACACTGAAGCTTTCTTT. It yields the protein CASSSSMNTEAFF.

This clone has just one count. CDR3 sequence reads: CASSDKRGAFNEQFF. In DNA form, the CDR3 reads TGTGCCAGCAGTGACAAGCGGGGGGCCTTCAATGAGCAGTTCTTC. The rearrangement links TRBV2 to TRBJ2-1, with TRBD2 identical over 9 bases. In germline, CDR1 is SNHLY, CDR2 FYNNEI. The CDR3 runs to 15 residues. V lost 3 bases to trimming and J lost 6 bases; unmatched junction nucleotides: 6. The full variable domain, its missing parts supplied by reference TRBV2 and TRBJ2-1, is EPEVTQTPSHQVTQMGQEVILRCVPISNHLYFYWYRQILGQKVEFLVSFYNNEISEKSEIFDDQFSVERPDGSNFTLKIRSTKLEDSAMYFCASSDKRGAFNEQFFGPGTRLTVL.

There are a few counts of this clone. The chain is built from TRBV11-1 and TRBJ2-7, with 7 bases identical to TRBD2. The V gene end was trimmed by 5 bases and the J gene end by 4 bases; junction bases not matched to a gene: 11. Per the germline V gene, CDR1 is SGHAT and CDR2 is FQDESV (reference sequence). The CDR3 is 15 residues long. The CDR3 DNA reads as TGTGCCAGCAGCCCTGGGGTAGGGGAGGGGTACGAGCAGTACTTC. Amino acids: CASSPGVGEGYEQYF.

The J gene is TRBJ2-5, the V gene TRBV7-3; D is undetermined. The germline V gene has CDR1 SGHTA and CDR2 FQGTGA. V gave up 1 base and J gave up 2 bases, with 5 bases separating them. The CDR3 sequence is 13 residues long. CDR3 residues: CASSLRPQETQYF. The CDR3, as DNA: TGTGCCAGCAGCTTAAGACCGCAAGAGACCCAGTACTTC. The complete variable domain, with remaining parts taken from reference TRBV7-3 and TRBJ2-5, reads GAGVSQTPSNKVTEKGKYVELRCDPISGHTALYWYRQSLGQGPEFLIYFQGTGAADDSGLPNDRFFAVRPEGSVSTLKIQRTERGDSAVYLCASSLRPQETQYFGPGTRLLVL.

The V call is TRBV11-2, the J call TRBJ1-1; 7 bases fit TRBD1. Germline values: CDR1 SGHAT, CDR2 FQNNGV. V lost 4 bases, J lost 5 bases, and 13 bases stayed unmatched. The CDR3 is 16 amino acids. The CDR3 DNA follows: TGTGCCAGCAGCTCGGAGTACAGGGGCGCGGGTACTGAAGCTTTCTTT. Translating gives CASSSEYRGAGTEAFF.

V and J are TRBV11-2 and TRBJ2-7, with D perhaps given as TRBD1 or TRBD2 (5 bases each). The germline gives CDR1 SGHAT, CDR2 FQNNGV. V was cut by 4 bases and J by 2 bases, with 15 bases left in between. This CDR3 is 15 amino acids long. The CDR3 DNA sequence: TGTGCCAGCAGCTCGGAGGCAGGGATTACCTACGAGCAGTACTTC. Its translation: CASSSEAGITYEQYF. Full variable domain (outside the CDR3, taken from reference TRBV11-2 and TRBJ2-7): EAGVAQSPRYKIIEKRQSVAFWCNPISGHATLYWYQQILGQGPKLLIQFQNNGVVDDSQLPKDRFSAERLKGVDSTLKIQPAKLEDSAVYLCASSSEAGITYEQYFGPGTRLTVT.

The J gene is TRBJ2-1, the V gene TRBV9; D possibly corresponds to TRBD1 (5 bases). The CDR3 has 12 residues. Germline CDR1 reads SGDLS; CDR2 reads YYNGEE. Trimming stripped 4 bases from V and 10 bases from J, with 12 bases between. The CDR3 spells CASSIQGGEQFF. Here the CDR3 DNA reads TGTGCCAGCAGCATTCAGGGTGGCGAGCAGTTCTTC.